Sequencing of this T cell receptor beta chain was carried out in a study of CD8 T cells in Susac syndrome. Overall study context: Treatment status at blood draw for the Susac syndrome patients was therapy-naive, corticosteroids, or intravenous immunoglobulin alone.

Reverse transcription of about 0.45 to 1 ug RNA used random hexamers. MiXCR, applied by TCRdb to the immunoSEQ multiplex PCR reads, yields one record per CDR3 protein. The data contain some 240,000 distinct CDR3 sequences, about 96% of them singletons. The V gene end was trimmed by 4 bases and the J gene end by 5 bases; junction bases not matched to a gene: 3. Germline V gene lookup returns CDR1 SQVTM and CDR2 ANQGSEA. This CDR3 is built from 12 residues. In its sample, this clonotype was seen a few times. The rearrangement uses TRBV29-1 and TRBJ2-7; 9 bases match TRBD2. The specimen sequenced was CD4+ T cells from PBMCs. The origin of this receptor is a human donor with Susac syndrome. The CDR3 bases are TGCAGCGTTGGACTAGCGGTCCACGAGCAGTACTTC. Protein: CSVGLAVHEQYF.